The 12 T cell receptor beta chains reported below all come from one sample, sequenced in a study of cytomegalovirus exposure and HLA in healthy donors (dated 2017 in TCRdb). Library method: the immunoSEQ multiplex PCR assay. For the multiplex PCR, a mixture combining 60 forward primers for TCR Vbeta segments and 13 reverse primers for TCR Jbeta segments was used. TCRdb retrieved this table from immuneACCESS and kept in-frame rearrangements only. Not all clones are present; in checked studies, unresolved V genes account for under half, and no reason is known for the remainder. The sample table records roughly 180,000 clones; about four fifths of these occur just once. Of the sample, around 1.6% falls within the top ten clones. The sample was PBMCs. Receptor source: a girl aged 10-17 years in good health and CMV-seropositive.

This chain uses TRBV9 with TRBJ1-3; no clear D. V was pared by 0 bases and J by 3 bases, with 10 bases between. This CDR3 region has 15 residues. CDR1 and CDR2 (germline): SGDLS, YYNGEE. CDR3 protein: CASSVGPTDGNTIYF. The CDR3 DNA reads TGTGCCAGCAGCGTAGGACCTACAGATGGAAACACCATATATTTT.

This sequence joins TRBV2 and TRBJ1-3; tentative D call: TRBD1 (5 bases). Per the germline V gene, CDR1 is SNHLY and CDR2 is FYNNEI. The CDR3 is 16 amino acids. V lost 8 bases to trimming and J lost 1 base, with 18 bases between them. CDR3 residues: CASGALDKVSGNTIYF. The CDR3 nucleotides read TGTGCCAGCGGGGCTTTAGATAAGGTGTCTGGAAACACCATATATTTT.

The J gene is TRBJ2-6, the V gene TRBV6-5; 7 bases map to TRBD1. Germline V gene lookup returns CDR1 MNHEY and CDR2 SVGAGI. The length of the CDR3 is 15 residues. With 6 bases clipped from V and 2 bases from J, the junction kept 4 bases outside the gene matches. CDR3 sequence (DNA): TGTGCCAGCAGCCAAGACAGGGCTGGGGCCAACGTCCTGACTTTC. It is translated as CASSQDRAGANVLTF.

The chain recombines TRBV6-5 with TRBJ1-2; D uncertain. The V end lost 6 bases, the J end lost 5 bases, and 16 bases lay between the germline ends. CDR1 and CDR2 (germline): MNHEY, SVGAGI. This CDR3 is 14 amino acids long. DNA of the CDR3: TGTGCCAGCAGCCATCCTGAGACTGGGTATGGCTACACCTTC. Translating gives CASSHPETGYGYTF.

V gene TRBV5-6 combines with J gene TRBJ2-5; possible D gene TRBD1, 6 bases. The better agreement between TRBJ2-7 and the DNA end casts doubt on the J call. The germline V gene encodes CDR1 SGHDT and CDR2 YYEEEE. The length of the CDR3 is 13 residues. The CDR3 sequence is CATGVIDSYEQYF. CDR3 nucleotide sequence: TGTGCCACAGGGGTTATTGATTCCTACGAGCAGTACTTC.

This clone appeared a single time. The chain employs TRBV5-5 and TRBJ2-2, with D uncertain. The germline V and J ends were trimmed by 3 bases and 6 bases, with 18 bases remaining between them. CDR1 and CDR2 from the germline V gene are SGHKS and YYEKEE (reference sequence). CDR3 length: 16 residues. CDR3 sequence: CASSSLVPEGAGELFF. The CDR3, as DNA: TGTGCCAGCAGCTCACTCGTTCCCGAAGGAGCCGGGGAGCTGTTTTTT.

CDR3 sequence (DNA): TGTGCCAGCAGCTTAGGACACACCACCGGGGAGCTGTTTTTT. This encodes CASSLGHTTGELFF. The chain employs TRBV2 and TRBJ2-2; D is perhaps TRBD1 (5 bases). The CDR3 covers 14 residues. Deletions cut 6 bases from V and 4 bases from J, with 12 bases between. Germline assignment: CDR1 SNHLY and CDR2 FYNNEI.

The V call is TRBV10-1, the J call TRBJ2-7; the match to TRBD1 covers 7 bases. This CDR3 contains 14 residues. Germline V gene lookup returns CDR1 WNHNN and CDR2 SYGVQD (reference sequence). V lost 6 bases, J lost 5 bases, and 10 bases stayed unmatched. The CDR3 nucleotides read TGCGCCAGCAGGGGGGACAGAGAGGACGACGAGCAGTACTTC. Its translation is CASRGDREDDEQYF.

The CDR3 DNA reads TGTGCCACCGAGCGGTACAATGAGCAGTTCTTC. Translated: CATERYNEQFF. This rearrangement joins TRBV2 to TRBJ2-1, with D perhaps matching TRBD2 (5 bases). Trimming removed 10 bases at V and 4 bases at J, with 8 bases between. The CDR3 contains 11 residues. Germline V lookup: CDR1 SNHLY, CDR2 FYNNEI.

This chain links TRBV30 with TRBJ2-5, with 8 positions matching TRBD2. Germline values: CDR1 GTSNPN, CDR2 SVGIG (reference sequence). The CDR3 extends over 15 amino acids. With V trimmed by 1 base and J by 2 bases, 6 bases remained unmatched. The CDR3 spells CAWSASSGGQETQYF. The CDR3, as DNA: TGTGCCTGGAGTGCCTCTTCGGGGGGGCAAGAGACCCAGTACTTC. Using reference TRBV30 and TRBJ2-5 for the parts outside the CDR3, the full variable domain is SQTIHQWPATLVQPVGSPLSLECTVEGTSNPNLYWYRQAAGRGLQLLFYSVGIGQISSEVPQNLSASRPQDRQFILSSKKLLLSDSGFYLCAWSASSGGQETQYFGPGTRLLVL.

The CDR3 DNA is TGTGCCAGCAGATCTGGGGGGTTAGAGGGCTATGGCTACACCTTC. Translation: CASRSGGLEGYGYTF. This chain connects TRBV6-5 to TRBJ1-2, with D perhaps TRBD1 (5 bases). The V gene lost 6 bases and the J gene lost 4 bases, with 18 bases spanning the gap. The CDR3 contains 15 residues. Germline V gives CDR1 MNHEY, CDR2 SVGAGI.

The gene calls are TRBV6-6 and TRBJ2-2; D uncertain. This CDR3 has 13 residues. Germline V lookup: CDR1 MNHNY, CDR2 SVGAGI (reference sequence). V lost 5 bases, J lost 5 bases, and 9 bases lay in between. CDR3 DNA sequence: TGTGCCAGCAGTCCCAGTATAACCGGGGAGCTGTTTTTT. This encodes CASSPSITGELFF.